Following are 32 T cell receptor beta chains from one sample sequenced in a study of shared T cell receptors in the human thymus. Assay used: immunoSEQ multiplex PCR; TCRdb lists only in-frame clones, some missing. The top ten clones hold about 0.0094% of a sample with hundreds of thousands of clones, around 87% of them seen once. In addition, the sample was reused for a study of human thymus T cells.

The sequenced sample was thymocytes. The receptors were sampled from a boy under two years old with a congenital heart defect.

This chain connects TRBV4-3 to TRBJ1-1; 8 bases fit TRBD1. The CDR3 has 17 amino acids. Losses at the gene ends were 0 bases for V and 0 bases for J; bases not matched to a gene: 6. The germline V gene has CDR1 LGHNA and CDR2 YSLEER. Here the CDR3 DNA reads TGCGCCAGCAGCCAAGAAGGCCCGGGACAGGTGAACACTGAAGCTTTCTTT. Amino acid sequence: CASSQEGPGQVNTEAFF.

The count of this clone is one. Here the CDR3 DNA reads TGTGCCAGCACCAAGGGACTAGCGGGAGATAGGTACTTC. Translation gives CASTKGLAGDRYF. The V and J genes are TRBV2 and TRBJ2-7, with TRBD2 matching 14 bases. The V segment lost 7 bases and the J segment 12 bases; nucleotides outside the gene matches: 8. The CDR3 sequence is 13 residues long. The germline gives CDR1 SNHLY, CDR2 FYNNEI.

The CDR3 DNA reads as TGTGCCATCAGCGGAACGAACCCCGGGGGGGGCACAGATACGCAGTATTTT. This encodes CAISGTNPGGGTDTQYF. The J gene is TRBJ2-3, the V gene TRBV10-3; 8 nucleotides line up with TRBD2. CDR1 is ENHRY and CDR2 is SYGVKD in the germline V gene. The CDR3 length is 17 residues. J gave up 1 base and V 6 bases, and 12 bases lay outside the gene matches.

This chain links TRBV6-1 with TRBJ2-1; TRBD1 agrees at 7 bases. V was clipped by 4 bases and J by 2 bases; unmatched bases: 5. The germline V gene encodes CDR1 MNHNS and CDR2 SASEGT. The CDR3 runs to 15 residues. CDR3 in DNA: TGTGCCAGCAGTGTCCGGGACAGAACCTACAATGAGCAGTTCTTC. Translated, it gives CASSVRDRTYNEQFF.

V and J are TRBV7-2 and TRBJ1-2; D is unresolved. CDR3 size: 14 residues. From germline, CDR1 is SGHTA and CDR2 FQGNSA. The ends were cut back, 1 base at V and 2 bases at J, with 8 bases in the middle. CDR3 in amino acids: CASSLETRNYGYTF. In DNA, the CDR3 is TGTGCCAGCAGCTTAGAGACAAGGAACTATGGCTACACCTTC.

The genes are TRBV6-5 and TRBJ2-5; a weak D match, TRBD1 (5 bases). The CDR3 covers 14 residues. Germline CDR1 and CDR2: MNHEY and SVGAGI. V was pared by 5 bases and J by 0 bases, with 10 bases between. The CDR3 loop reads CASSATENQETQYF. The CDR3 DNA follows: TGTGCCAGCAGTGCGACAGAAAACCAAGAGACCCAGTACTTC.

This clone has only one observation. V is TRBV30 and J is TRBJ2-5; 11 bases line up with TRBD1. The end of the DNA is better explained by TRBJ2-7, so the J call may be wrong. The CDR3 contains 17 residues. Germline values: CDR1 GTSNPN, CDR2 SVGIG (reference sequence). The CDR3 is CAWIGTGGSRMDYEQYF. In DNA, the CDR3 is TGTGCCTGGATAGGGACAGGGGGTTCTCGGATGGACTACGAGCAGTACTTC.

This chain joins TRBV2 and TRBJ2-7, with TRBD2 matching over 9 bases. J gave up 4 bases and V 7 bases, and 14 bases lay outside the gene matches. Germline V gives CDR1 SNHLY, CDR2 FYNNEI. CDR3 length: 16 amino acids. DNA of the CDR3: TGTGCCAGCACCGAGGTTCGACTAGCGGAAACGTACGAGCAGTACTTC. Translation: CASTEVRLAETYEQYF.

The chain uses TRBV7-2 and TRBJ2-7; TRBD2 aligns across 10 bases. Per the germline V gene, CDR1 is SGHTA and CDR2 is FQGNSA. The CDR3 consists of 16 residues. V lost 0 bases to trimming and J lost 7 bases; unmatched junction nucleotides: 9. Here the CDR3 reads CASSLASEAGGGEQYF. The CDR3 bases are TGTGCCAGCAGCTTAGCGTCGGAAGCGGGAGGGGGGGAGCAGTACTTC.

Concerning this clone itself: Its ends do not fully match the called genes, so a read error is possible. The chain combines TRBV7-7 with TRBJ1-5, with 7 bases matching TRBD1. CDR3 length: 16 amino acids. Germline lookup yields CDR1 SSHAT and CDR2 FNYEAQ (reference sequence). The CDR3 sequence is CASSQDRSYSNQPQHF. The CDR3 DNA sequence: TGTGCTAGCAGTCAGGACAGGAGCTATAGCAATCAGCCCCAGCATTTT. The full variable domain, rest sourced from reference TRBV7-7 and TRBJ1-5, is GAGVSQSPRYKVTKRGQDVTLRCDPISSHATLYWYQQALGQGPEFLTYFNYEAQPDKSGLPSDRFSAERPEGSISTLTIQRTEQRDSAMYRCASSQDRSYSNQPQHFGDGTRLSIL.

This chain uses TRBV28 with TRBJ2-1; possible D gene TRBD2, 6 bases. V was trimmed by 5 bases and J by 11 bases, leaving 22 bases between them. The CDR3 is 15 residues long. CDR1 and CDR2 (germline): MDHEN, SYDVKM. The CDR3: CASSPRKEGGYKQFF. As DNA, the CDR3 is TGTGCCAGCAGTCCCCGGAAGGAGGGTGGCTACAAGCAGTTCTTC.

CDR3 in amino acids: CASSIPGVPAFF. CDR3 nucleotide sequence: TGTGCCAGTAGTATACCGGGAGTACCAGCTTTCTTT. The J gene is TRBJ1-1, the V gene TRBV19; no definite D call. CDR3 length equals 12 residues. Germline assignment: CDR1 LNHDA and CDR2 SQIVND (reference sequence). V was cut by 2 bases and J by 10 bases, with 11 bases left in between. Full variable domain (rest looked up from reference TRBV19 and TRBJ1-1): DGGITQSPKYLFRKEGQNVTLSCEQNLNHDAMYWYRQDPGQGLRLIYYSQIVNDFQKGDIAEGYSVSREKKESFPLTVTSAQKNPTAFYLCASSIPGVPAFFGQGTRLTVV.

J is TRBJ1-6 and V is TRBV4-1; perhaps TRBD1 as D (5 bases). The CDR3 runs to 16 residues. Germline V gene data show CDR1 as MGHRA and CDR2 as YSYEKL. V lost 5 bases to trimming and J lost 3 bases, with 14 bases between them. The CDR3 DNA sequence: TGCGCCAGCAGCTTCAGGGCCTCTATCTATAATTCACCCCTCCACTTT. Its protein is CASSFRASIYNSPLHF.

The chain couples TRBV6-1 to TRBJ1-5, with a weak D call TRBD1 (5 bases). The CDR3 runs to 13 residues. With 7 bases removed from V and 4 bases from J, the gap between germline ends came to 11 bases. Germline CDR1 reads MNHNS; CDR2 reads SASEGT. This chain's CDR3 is CASNRGMNQPQHF. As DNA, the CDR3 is TGTGCCAGCAATCGGGGGATGAATCAGCCCCAGCATTTT.

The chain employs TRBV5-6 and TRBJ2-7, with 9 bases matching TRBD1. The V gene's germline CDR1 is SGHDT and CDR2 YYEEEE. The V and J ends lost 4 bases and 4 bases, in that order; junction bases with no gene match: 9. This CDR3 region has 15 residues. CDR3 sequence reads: CASSPSGTGTYEQYF. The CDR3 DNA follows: TGTGCCAGCAGCCCCTCCGGGACAGGGACGTACGAGCAGTACTTC.

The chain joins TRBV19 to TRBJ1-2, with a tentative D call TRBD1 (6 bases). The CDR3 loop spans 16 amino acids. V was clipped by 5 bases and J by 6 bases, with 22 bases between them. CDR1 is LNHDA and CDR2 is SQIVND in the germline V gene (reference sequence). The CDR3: CASSDTKKTGWHGYTF. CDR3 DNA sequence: TGTGCCAGTAGTGACACTAAAAAAACAGGGTGGCATGGCTACACCTTC.

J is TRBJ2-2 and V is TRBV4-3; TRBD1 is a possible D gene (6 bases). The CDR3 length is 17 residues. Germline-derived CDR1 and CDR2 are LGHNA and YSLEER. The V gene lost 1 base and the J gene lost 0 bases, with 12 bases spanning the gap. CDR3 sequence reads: CASSQGGGASNTGELFF. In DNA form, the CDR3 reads TGCGCCAGCAGCCAAGGAGGGGGAGCTTCGAACACCGGGGAGCTGTTTTTT.

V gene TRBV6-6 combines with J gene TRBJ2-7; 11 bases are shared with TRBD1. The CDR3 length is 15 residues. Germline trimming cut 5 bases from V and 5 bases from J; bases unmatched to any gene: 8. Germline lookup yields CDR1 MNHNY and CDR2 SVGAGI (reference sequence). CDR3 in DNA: TGTGCCAGCAGTGTACCCGGGACAGGGGGAGACGAGCAGTACTTC. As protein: CASSVPGTGGDEQYF.

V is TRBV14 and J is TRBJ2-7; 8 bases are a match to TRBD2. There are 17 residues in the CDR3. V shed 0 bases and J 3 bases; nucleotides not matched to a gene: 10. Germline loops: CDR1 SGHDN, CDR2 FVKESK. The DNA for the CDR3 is TGTGCCAGCAGCCAAGATCTTCCCAGCGGGGGATACTACGAGCAGTACTTC. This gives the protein CASSQDLPSGGYYEQYF.

CDR3 residues: CASARRLAGGQETQYF. The CDR3 bases are TGTGCCAGCGCAAGGCGGCTAGCGGGGGGACAAGAGACCCAGTACTTC. The chain uses TRBV27 and TRBJ2-5, with 11 bases aligning to TRBD2. The CDR3 loop spans 16 amino acids. The V segment lost 8 bases and the J segment 2 bases; nucleotides outside the gene matches: 10. Germline V gene data show CDR1 as MNHEY and CDR2 as SMNVEV (reference sequence).

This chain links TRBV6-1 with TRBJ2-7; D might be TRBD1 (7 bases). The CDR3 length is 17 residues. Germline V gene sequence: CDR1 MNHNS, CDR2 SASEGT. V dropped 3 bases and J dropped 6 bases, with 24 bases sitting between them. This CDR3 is CASSERRVGTAEPEQYF. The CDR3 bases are TGTGCCAGCAGTGAGCGGAGGGTGGGGACAGCCGAGCCCGAGCAGTACTTC.

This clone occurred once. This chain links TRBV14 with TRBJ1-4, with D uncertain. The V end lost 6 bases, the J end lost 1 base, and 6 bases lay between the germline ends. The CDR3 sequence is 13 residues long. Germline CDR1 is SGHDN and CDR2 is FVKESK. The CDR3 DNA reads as TGTGCCAGCAGGCAGGAAACTAATGAAAAACTGTTTTTT. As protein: CASRQETNEKLFF.

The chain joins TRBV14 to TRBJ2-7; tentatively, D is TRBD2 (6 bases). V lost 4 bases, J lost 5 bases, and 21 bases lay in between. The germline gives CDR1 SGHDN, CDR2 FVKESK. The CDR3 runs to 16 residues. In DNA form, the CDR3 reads TGTGCCAGCAGCCGAGAGAGACTAGACAGTTTCCACGAGCAGTACTTC. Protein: CASSRERLDSFHEQYF.

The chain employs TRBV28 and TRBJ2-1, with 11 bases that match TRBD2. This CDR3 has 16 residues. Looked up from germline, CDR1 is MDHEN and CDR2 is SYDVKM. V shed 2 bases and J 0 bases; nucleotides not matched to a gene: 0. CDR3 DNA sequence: TGTGCCAGCAGTTTAACTAGCGGGAGCTCCTACAATGAGCAGTTCTTC. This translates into CASSLTSGSSYNEQFF.

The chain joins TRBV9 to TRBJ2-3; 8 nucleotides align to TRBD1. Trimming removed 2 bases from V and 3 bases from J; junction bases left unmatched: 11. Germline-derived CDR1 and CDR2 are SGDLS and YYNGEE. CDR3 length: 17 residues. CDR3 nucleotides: TGTGCCAGCAGCGTGCACGAGACCAGGGGGCGAACAGATACGCAGTATTTT. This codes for CASSVHETRGRTDTQYF.

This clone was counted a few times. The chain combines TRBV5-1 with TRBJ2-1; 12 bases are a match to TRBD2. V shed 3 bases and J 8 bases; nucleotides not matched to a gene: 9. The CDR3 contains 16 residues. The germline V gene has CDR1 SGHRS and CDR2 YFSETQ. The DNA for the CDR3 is TGCGCCAGCAGCTACCCTAGCGGGGGGGCCTGCGATGAGCAGTTCTTC. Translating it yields CASSYPSGGACDEQFF.

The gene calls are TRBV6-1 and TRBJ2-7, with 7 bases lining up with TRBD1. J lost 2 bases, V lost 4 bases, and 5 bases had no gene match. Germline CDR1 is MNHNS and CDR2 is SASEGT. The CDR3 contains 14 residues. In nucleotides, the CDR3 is TGTGCCAGCAGTGGGACAGGTTTCCCCTACGAGCAGTACTTC. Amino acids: CASSGTGFPYEQYF.

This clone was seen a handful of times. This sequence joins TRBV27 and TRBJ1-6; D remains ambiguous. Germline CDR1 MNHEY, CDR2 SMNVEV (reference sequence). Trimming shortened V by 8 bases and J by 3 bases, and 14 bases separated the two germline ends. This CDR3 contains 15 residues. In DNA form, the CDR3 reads TGTGCCAGCGGAGATCGAATTGGCTATAATTCACCCCTCCACTTT. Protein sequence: CASGDRIGYNSPLHF.

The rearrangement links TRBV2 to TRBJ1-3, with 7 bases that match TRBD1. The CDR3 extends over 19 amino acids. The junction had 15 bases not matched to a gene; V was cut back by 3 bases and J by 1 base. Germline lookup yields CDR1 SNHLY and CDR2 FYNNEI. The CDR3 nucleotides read TGTGCCAGCAGTGAGGCCGGGACAGCCGTCTCCCCGTCTGGAAACACCATATATTTT. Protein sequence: CASSEAGTAVSPSGNTIYF. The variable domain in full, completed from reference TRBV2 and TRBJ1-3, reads EPEVTQTPSHQVTQMGQEVILRCVPISNHLYFYWYRQILGQKVEFLVSFYNNEISEKSEIFDDQFSVERPDGSNFTLKIRSTKLEDSAMYFCASSEAGTAVSPSGNTIYFGEGSWLTVV.

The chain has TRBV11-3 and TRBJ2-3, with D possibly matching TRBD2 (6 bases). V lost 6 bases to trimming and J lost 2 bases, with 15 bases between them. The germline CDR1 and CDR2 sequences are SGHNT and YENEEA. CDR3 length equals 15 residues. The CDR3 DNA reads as TGTGCCAGCAGTTCAGGTGGGGGGTTCACAGATACGCAGTATTTT. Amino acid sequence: CASSSGGGFTDTQYF.

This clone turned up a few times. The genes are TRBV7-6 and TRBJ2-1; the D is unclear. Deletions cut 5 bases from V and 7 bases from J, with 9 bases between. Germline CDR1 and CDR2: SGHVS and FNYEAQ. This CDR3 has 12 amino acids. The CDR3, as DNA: TGTGCCAGCAGCACACGTACGAATGAGCAGTTCTTC. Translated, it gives CASSTRTNEQFF.

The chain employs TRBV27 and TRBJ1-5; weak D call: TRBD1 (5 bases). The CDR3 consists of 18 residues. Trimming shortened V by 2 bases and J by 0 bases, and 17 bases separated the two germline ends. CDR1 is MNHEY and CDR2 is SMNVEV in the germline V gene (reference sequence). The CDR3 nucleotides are TGTGCCAGCAGTTTACGCCCAGCAGGGACTTATAGCAATCAGCCCCAGCATTTT. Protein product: CASSLRPAGTYSNQPQHF.